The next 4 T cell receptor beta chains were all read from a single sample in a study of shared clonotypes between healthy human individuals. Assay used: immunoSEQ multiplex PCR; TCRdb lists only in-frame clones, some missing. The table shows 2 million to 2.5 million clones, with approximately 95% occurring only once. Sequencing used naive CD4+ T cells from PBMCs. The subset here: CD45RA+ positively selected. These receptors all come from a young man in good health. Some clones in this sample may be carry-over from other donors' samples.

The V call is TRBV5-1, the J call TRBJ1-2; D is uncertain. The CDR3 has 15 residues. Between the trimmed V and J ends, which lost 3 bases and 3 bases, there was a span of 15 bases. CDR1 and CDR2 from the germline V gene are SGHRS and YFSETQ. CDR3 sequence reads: CASSSRPRPDYGYTF. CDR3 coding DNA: TGCGCCAGCAGCTCGAGGCCCCGCCCGGACTATGGCTACACCTTC.

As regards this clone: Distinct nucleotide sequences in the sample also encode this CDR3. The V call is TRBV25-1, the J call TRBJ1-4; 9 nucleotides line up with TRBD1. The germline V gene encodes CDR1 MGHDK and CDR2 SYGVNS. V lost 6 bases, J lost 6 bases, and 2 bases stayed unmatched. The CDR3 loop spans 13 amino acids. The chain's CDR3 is CASRRTGDEKLFF. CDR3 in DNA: TGTGCCAGCAGAAGGACAGGGGATGAAAAACTGTTTTTT.

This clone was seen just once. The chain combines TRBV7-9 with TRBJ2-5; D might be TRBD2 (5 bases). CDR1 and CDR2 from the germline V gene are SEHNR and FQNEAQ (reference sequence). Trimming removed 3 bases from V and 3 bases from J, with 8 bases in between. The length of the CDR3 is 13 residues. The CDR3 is CASSFEREETQYF. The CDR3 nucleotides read TGTGCCAGCAGCTTTGAGAGGGAAGAGACCCAGTACTTC.

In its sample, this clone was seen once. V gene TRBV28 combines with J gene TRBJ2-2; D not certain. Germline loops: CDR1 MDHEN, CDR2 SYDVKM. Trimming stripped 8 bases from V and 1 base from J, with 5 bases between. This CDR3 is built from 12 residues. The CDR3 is CASAKNTGELFF. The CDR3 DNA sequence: TGTGCCAGCGCAAAGAACACCGGGGAGCTGTTTTTT.